This T cell receptor beta chain was obtained from a study of cytomegalovirus exposure and HLA in healthy donors. The overall study: An early data release held approximately 85 million unique TCRs from HLA-typed donors. Falling in the Caucasian-associated ancestry cluster were roughly 80% of a few hundred genotyped donors.

The germline V and J ends were trimmed by 0 bases and 1 base, with 12 bases remaining between them. The CDR3 runs 16 residues. Per germline, CDR1 MNHNY and CDR2 SVGAGI (reference sequence). As to this clone: Its cognate antigen is unknown.

Whole-study results and caveats: Despite most TCR sequences being rare, some public TCRs occurred in many donors.

PCR employed 60 Vbeta and 13 Jbeta primers. In the original analysis: Unique TCR beta chains totaled 80 million to 100 million in a later count, with some 10 million of them shared. The table came from immunoSEQ multiplex PCR; TCRdb's copy has only in-frame clones and leaves some out. V and J calls and clone size are given by that table; D and trimming were obtained from the DNA. Among roughly 120,000 clones listed, roughly four fifths were seen once. This receptor was taken from a man aged 25 to 45 in good health and CMV-seropositive. Sequenced input: PBMCs. V is TRBV6-6 and J is TRBJ1-1, with D possibly TRBD1 on 5 matching bases. This CDR3 reads CASSYSVGRENTEAFF. The DNA of the CDR3 is TGTGCCAGCAGTTACTCAGTCGGCAGGGAGAACACTGAAGCTTTCTTT.